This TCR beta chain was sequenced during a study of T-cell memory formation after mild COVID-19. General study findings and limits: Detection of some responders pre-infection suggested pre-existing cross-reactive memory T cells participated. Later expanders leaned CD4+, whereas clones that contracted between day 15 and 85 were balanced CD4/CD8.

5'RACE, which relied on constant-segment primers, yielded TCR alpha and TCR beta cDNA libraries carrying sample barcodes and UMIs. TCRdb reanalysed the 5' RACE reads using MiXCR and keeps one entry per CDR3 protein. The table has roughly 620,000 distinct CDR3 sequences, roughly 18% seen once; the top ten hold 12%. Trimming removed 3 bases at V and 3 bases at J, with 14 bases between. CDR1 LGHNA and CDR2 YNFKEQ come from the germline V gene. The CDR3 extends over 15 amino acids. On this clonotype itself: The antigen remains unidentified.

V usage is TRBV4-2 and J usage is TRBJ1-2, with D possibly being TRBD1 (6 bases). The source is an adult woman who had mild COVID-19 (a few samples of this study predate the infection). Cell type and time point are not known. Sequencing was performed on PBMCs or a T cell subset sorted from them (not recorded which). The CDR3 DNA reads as TGTGCCAGCAGCCAGGGGCCGGGGGCGGACTATGGCTACACCTTC. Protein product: CASSQGPGADYGYTF.